This T cell receptor (beta chain) was sequenced during a study of Ad26.COV2.S vaccination and SARS-CoV-2 variants. About the research overall: Doses of Ad26.COV2.S were injected into muscle once or twice, 56 days apart. General study points: Vaccinated and placebo-treated recipients had similar non-spike TCR breadth. Higher spike-specific TCR breadth was found in vaccine recipients than in placebo recipients. A substantial breadth of spike-specific CD8+ and CD4+ T cell responses after vaccination has been reported.

Germline loops: CDR1 SGHNT, CDR2 YENEEA. The ends lost 5 bases at V and 7 bases at J; junction bases unmatched: 8. The CDR3 has 13 residues. Treatment specified: around 19 received Ad26.COV2.S at low or high dose, single or two shots; 5 received placebo; per-sample allocation not given. Repertoires come from day 63 after the first vaccine or placebo injection. Repertoires were generated with immunoSEQ multiplex PCR, while TCRdb's copy carries only in-frame clones and drops some. The data hold a few hundred thousand clones, with about 80% observed a single time. This clone appeared a few times. The antigen is undetermined.

This sequence originates from a person aged 18 to 65 who received the Ad26.COV2.S COVID-19 vaccine or a placebo. V is TRBV11-3 and J is TRBJ2-7, with TRBD1 matching over 7 bases. The specimen comprised peripheral blood, sampled in a trial of Ad26.COV2.S vaccine versus placebo. The CDR3 DNA follows: TGTGCCAGCAGCCACGGGACAGCGGAAGAGCAGTACTTC. Translating gives CASSHGTAEEQYF.